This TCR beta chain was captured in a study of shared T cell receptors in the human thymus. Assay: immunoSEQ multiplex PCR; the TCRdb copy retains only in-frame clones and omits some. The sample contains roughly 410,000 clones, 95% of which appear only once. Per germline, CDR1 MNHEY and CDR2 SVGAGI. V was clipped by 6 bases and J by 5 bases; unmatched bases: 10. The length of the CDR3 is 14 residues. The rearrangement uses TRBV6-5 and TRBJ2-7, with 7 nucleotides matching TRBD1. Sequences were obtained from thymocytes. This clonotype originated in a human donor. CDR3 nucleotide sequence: TGTGCCAGCAGACCAAACAGGGGTCCCAACGAGCAGTACTTC. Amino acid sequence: CASRPNRGPNEQYF.